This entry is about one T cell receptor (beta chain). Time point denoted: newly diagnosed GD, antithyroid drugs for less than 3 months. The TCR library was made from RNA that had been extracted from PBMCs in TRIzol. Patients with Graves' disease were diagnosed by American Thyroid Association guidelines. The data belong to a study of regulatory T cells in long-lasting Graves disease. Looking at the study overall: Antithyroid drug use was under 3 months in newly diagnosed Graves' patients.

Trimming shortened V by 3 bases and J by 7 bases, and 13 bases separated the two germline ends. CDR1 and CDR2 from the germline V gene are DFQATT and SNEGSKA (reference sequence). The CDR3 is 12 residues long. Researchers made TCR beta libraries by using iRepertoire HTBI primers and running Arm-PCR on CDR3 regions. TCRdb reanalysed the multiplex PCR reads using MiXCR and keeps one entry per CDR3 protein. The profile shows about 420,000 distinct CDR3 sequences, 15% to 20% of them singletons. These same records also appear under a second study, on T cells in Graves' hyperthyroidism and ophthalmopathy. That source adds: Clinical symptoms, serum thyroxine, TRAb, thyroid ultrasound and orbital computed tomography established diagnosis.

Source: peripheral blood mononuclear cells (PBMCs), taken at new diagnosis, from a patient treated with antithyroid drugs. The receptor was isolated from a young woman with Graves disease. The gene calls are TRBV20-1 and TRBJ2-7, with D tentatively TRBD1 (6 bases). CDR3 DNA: TGCAGTGCTAGGTTCAGGGGTGTGGAGCAGTACTTC. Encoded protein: CSARFRGVEQYF.